The 22 T cell receptor beta chains reported below all come from one sample, sequenced in a study of radiotherapy plus CTLA-4 blockade in lung cancer. Using immunoSEQ multiplex PCR, the repertoire was profiled, and TCRdb retains in-frame clones only, with some absent. The data contain tens of thousands of clones, under 80% of them seen just once; the ten biggest clones take up 4%. Sequenced material: peripheral blood, taken from a patient treated with radiotherapy plus ipilimumab. Receptors were obtained from a human donor with non-small cell lung cancer who had a partial response to radiotherapy plus ipilimumab. Some clones in this sample may be carry-over from other donors' samples.

V and J are TRBV7-2 and TRBJ1-5; tentatively, D is TRBD1 (6 bases). CDR1 is SGHTA and CDR2 is FQGNSA in the germline V gene. This CDR3 region has 13 residues. Trimming shortened V by 5 bases and J by 4 bases, and 9 bases separated the two germline ends. The DNA for the CDR3 is TGTGCCAGCAGCGCGGACAGAAATCAGCCCCAGCATTTT. Translated, it gives CASSADRNQPQHF.

The rearrangement joins TRBV5-1 to TRBJ2-3; 7 bases match TRBD2. CDR1 is SGHRS and CDR2 is YFSETQ in the germline V gene. The CDR3 loop spans 14 amino acids. V lost 6 bases to trimming and J lost 2 bases; unmatched junction nucleotides: 6. The chain's CDR3 is CASKAGRFTDTQYF. For the CDR3, the DNA is TGCGCCAGCAAGGCCGGGAGGTTCACAGATACGCAGTATTTT.

A few counts support this clone. This sequence joins TRBV28 and TRBJ1-4; 10 nucleotides line up with TRBD1. The CDR3 is made up of 14 amino acids. Trimming removed 8 bases from V and 5 bases from J; junction bases left unmatched: 5. The germline V gene has CDR1 MDHEN and CDR2 SYDVKM. CDR3 region: CASVGQGGNEKLFF. The CDR3 DNA follows: TGTGCCAGCGTCGGACAGGGGGGAAATGAAAAACTGTTTTTT.

This chain uses TRBV30 with TRBJ1-2; TRBD1 agrees at 7 bases. The CDR3 loop spans 12 amino acids. Germline V CDR1 and CDR2: GTSNPN, SVGIG (reference sequence). The V gene end was trimmed by 5 bases and the J gene end by 5 bases; junction bases not matched to a gene: 5. CDR3 loop: CAWSGTAYGYTF. In DNA, the CDR3 is TGTGCCTGGTCCGGGACAGCATATGGCTACACCTTC.

The chain has TRBV19 and TRBJ2-3, with 7 bases that match TRBD2. V trimming: 6 bases; J trimming: 2 bases; junction bases outside the gene matches: 11. The germline V gene has CDR1 LNHDA and CDR2 SQIVND (reference sequence). The CDR3 is 16 residues long. DNA of the CDR3: TGTGCCAGTAGCCCGAGCGGGGACCCAACCACAGATACGCAGTATTTT. Amino acids: CASSPSGDPTTDTQYF.

The chain employs TRBV4-3 and TRBJ2-6; 12 bases line up with TRBD2. CDR1 is LGHNA and CDR2 is YSLEER in the germline V gene. There are 20 residues in the CDR3. V was pared by 0 bases and J by 0 bases, with 6 bases of the junction left unmatched. CDR3 coding DNA: TGCGCCAGCAGCCAAGACCTCACTAGCGGGGGGAGCTCTGGGGCCAACGTCCTGACTTTC. This gives the protein CASSQDLTSGGSSGANVLTF.

This chain uses TRBV11-1 with TRBJ2-1, with no clear D. This CDR3 region has 14 residues. Germline V gene sequence: CDR1 SGHAT, CDR2 FQDESV (reference sequence). Trimming stripped 0 bases from V and 9 bases from J, with 12 bases between. CDR3 residues: CASSLAEYSSEQFF. In DNA form, the CDR3 reads TGTGCCAGCAGCTTAGCGGAGTATAGTAGTGAGCAGTTCTTC.

The chain recombines TRBV7-2 with TRBJ2-5; maybe TRBD2 (5 bases). The CDR3 covers 14 residues. V dropped 1 base and J dropped 1 base, with 7 bases sitting between them. Germline V gene lookup returns CDR1 SGHTA and CDR2 FQGNSA. DNA for the CDR3: TGTGCCAGCAGCTTAGTGGGAGCCCAAGAGACCCAGTACTTC. It specifies CASSLVGAQETQYF.

The J gene is TRBJ1-3, the V gene TRBV12-5; no firm D call. The germline CDR1 and CDR2 sequences are LGHNT and FRNRAP. The CDR3 consists of 14 residues. V was pared by 7 bases and J by 0 bases, with 10 bases between. The CDR3 reads CASVNGRSGNTIYF. CDR3 bases: TGTGCTAGTGTCAACGGTCGCTCTGGAAACACCATATATTTT.

The chain employs TRBV11-2 and TRBJ1-4, with 8 bases that match TRBD1. This CDR3 spans 14 amino acids. Germline trimming cut 6 bases from V and 3 bases from J; bases unmatched to any gene: 3. Germline loops: CDR1 SGHAT, CDR2 FQNNGV. The chain's CDR3 is CASSTGGANEKLFF. CDR3 in DNA: TGTGCCAGCAGTACAGGGGGAGCTAATGAAAAACTGTTTTTT.

The chain uses TRBV19 and TRBJ2-5, with 9 positions matching TRBD2. Trimming cost V 10 bases and J 5 bases; bases outside gene matches: 5. CDR1 is LNHDA, CDR2 SQIVND, per germline (reference sequence). CDR3 size: 12 residues. The CDR3 loop is CATGTSFETQYF. The CDR3 DNA sequence: TGTGCCACAGGGACTAGCTTTGAGACCCAGTACTTC. The full variable domain, with the rest looked up from reference TRBV19 and TRBJ2-5, is DGGITQSPKYLFRKEGQNVTLSCEQNLNHDAMYWYRQDPGQGLRLIYYSQIVNDFQKGDIAEGYSVSREKKESFPLTVTSAQKNPTAFYLCATGTSFETQYFGPGTRLLVL.

As for this clone: At one boundary the junction diverges from the germline segment, which might be a read error. The chain employs TRBV30 and TRBJ1-2; D unclear. The CDR3 has 13 residues. Germline lookup yields CDR1 GTSNPN and CDR2 SVGIG (reference sequence). The CDR3 DNA sequence: TGTGCCTGGAGTATGTTTGTTGGCAGGCAACTTGCCTTC. As protein: CAWSMFVGRQLAF. Based on the CDR3 plus reference TRBV30 and TRBJ1-2, the full variable domain is SQTIHQWPATLVQPVGSPLSLECTVEGTSNPNLYWYRQAAGRGLQLLFYSVGIGQISSEVPQNLSASRPQDRQFILSSKKLLLSDSGFYLCAWSMFVGRQLAFGSGTRLTVV.

The V gene is TRBV11-2, the J gene TRBJ2-2, with 10 bases that match TRBD2. Germline CDR1 and CDR2: SGHAT and FQNNGV. After removal of 5 bases from V and 1 base from J, the junction contained 7 bases not matched to a gene. This CDR3 spans 17 amino acids. The CDR3 DNA reads as TGTGCCAGCAGCGTGATGCGGACTAGCGGGAACACCGGGGAGCTGTTTTTT. This sequence encodes CASSVMRTSGNTGELFF.

The chain recombines TRBV5-6 with TRBJ2-5, with D possibly TRBD1 on 5 matching bases. The germline V gene encodes CDR1 SGHDT and CDR2 YYEEEE. The CDR3 has 16 residues. The germline V and J ends were trimmed by 2 bases and 0 bases, with 14 bases remaining between them. The chain's CDR3 is CASSFFVGRYQETQYF. CDR3 sequence (DNA): TGTGCCAGCAGCTTCTTTGTGGGGCGGTACCAAGAGACCCAGTACTTC.

The rearrangement links TRBV9 to TRBJ1-3; D ambiguous. V was pared by 4 bases and J by 3 bases, with 17 bases between. This CDR3 comprises 16 residues. CDR1 is SGDLS and CDR2 is YYNGEE in the germline V gene. This CDR3 is CASSQRAGIYGNTIYF. CDR3 DNA: TGTGCCAGCAGCCAGAGGGCGGGGATTTATGGAAACACCATATATTTT.

Concerning this clone itself: The identical CDR3 is also encoded by other nucleotide sequences in the sample. The V gene is TRBV20-1, the J gene TRBJ1-1; no definite D call. Trimming took off 5 bases at V and 1 base at J, with 5 bases between the two ends. This CDR3 is 11 amino acids long. The V gene's germline CDR1 is DFQATT and CDR2 SNEGSKA (reference sequence). The CDR3 loop reads CSASQNTEAFF. In nucleotides, the CDR3 is TGCAGTGCTTCCCAGAACACTGAAGCTTTCTTT.

This sequence joins TRBV7-3 and TRBJ2-5; TRBD1 agrees at 7 bases. Trimming removed 5 bases from V and 3 bases from J; junction bases left unmatched: 12. Germline values: CDR1 SGHTA, CDR2 FQGTGA. The CDR3 has 16 residues. As DNA, the CDR3 is TGTGCCAGCAGCCAAGATTGGAACAGGGGAAAAGAGACCCAGTACTTC. This sequence encodes CASSQDWNRGKETQYF. The whole variable domain, remainder taken from reference TRBV7-3 and TRBJ2-5, is GAGVSQTPSNKVTEKGKYVELRCDPISGHTALYWYRQSLGQGPEFLIYFQGTGAADDSGLPNDRFFAVRPEGSVSTLKIQRTERGDSAVYLCASSQDWNRGKETQYFGPGTRLLVL.

The gene calls are TRBV29-1 and TRBJ2-3; TRBD1 aligns across 7 bases. This CDR3 is 14 amino acids long. The trim removed 1 base at V and 0 bases at J, leaving 1 base unmatched. Germline V gene data show CDR1 as SQVTM and CDR2 as ANQGSEA. CDR3 in DNA: TGCAGCGTTGAAGCGACAGGGAGCACAGATACGCAGTATTTT. Residues: CSVEATGSTDTQYF.

V gene TRBV28 combines with J gene TRBJ1-4, with 7 nucleotides matching TRBD1. CDR1 is MDHEN and CDR2 is SYDVKM in the germline V gene. Trimming cost V 2 bases and J 1 base; bases outside gene matches: 4. The CDR3 loop spans 16 amino acids. The CDR3 sequence is CASSLRGLETNEKLFF. DNA of the CDR3: TGTGCCAGCAGTTTAAGGGGGCTGGAAACTAATGAAAAACTGTTTTTT.

The J gene is TRBJ2-3, the V gene TRBV5-1; 15 positions match TRBD2. This CDR3 contains 20 residues. J lost 0 bases, V lost 3 bases, and 11 bases had no gene match. The germline V gene has CDR1 SGHRS and CDR2 YFSETQ. The CDR3, as DNA: TGCGCCAGCAGCTCAGTCCCGGGACTAGCGGGGGGCCCGAGCACAGATACGCAGTATTTT. Its protein is CASSSVPGLAGGPSTDTQYF.

To note about this clone: One junction end does not reproduce the germline sequence, and a read error may be involved. The V and J genes are TRBV20-1 and TRBJ2-1; D remains unclear. Germline CDR1 reads DFQATT; CDR2 reads SNEGSKA (reference sequence). There are 11 residues in the CDR3. The CDR3 nucleotides read TGCAGTGCTAGAGTCAGATCTGAGGAGTTCTTC. Translated, it gives CSARVRSEEFF.

This clone was seen more than once but under ten times. The sample contains more than one DNA sequence encoding this CDR3. J is TRBJ2-1 and V is TRBV19; 10 nucleotides match TRBD2. This CDR3 has 16 residues. Looked up from germline, CDR1 is LNHDA and CDR2 is SQIVND (reference sequence). Trimming cost V 5 bases and J 13 bases; bases outside gene matches: 17. The CDR3 nucleotides read TGTGCCAGTAGTCCCCTCGGGCAACTAGCGGGAACCCGCCAGTTCTTC. It codes for CASSPLGQLAGTRQFF.